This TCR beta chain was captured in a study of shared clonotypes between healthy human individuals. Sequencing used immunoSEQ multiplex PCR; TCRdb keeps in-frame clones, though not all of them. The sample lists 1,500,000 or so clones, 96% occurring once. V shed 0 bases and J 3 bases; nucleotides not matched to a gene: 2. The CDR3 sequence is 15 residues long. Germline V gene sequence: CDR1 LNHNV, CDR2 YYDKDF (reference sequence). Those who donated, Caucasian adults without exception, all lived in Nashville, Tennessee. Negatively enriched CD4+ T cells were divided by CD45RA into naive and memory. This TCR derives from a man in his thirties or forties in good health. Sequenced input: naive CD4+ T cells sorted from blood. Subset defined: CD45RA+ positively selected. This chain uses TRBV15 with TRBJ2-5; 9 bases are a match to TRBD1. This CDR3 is CATSRDDRGKETQYF. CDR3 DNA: TGTGCCACCAGCAGAGATGACAGGGGGAAAGAGACCCAGTACTTC.